These 30 T cell receptor beta chains were sequenced from one sample in a study of blood T cells in healthy people across ages. Primed by a sample-barcoded 5' primer and a J-beta primer mix, a second PCR proceeded for about 7 to 11 cycles. A single record per CDR3 protein comes from TCRdb applying MiXCR to the 5' RACE reads. This sample has around 2 million distinct CDR3 sequences, with about 39% found just once. The sequenced sample was blood. These receptors originate from a human donor in good health.

This clonotype was detected a few times. This chain connects TRBV7-3 to TRBJ2-5; D ambiguous. The CDR3 sequence is 13 residues long. CDR1 and CDR2 (germline): SGHTA, FQGTGA. Trimming shortened V by 6 bases and J by 3 bases, and 11 bases separated the two germline ends. For the CDR3, the DNA is TGTGCCAGCAGAGCTGACGCGGAAGAGACCCAGTACTTC. Translation gives CASRADAEETQYF.

To note about this clonotype: This may be a read error, as it is one base from a much larger clone. The chain links TRBV5-1 to TRBJ2-5, with D unclear. Trimming stripped 0 bases from V and 1 base from J, with 7 bases between. The V gene's germline CDR1 is SGHRS and CDR2 YFSETQ. The CDR3 covers 14 residues. The CDR3 nucleotides read TGCGCCAGCAGCTTGGAAGGTCCCCAAGAGACCCAGTACTTC. This encodes CASSLEGPQETQYF. The whole variable domain, remainder taken from reference TRBV5-1 and TRBJ2-5, is KAGVTQTPRYLIKTRGQQVTLSCSPISGHRSVSWYQQTPGQGLQFLFEYFSETQRNKGNFPGRFSGRQFSNSRSEMNVSTLELGDSALYLCASSLEGPQETQYFGPGTRLLVL.

The chain recombines TRBV20-1 with TRBJ2-3, with a possible D match to TRBD2 (6 bases). V lost 4 bases and J lost 4, with 15 bases in between. In germline, CDR1 is DFQATT, CDR2 SNEGSKA (reference sequence). The CDR3 has 14 amino acids. Here the CDR3 reads CSATKGGVPDTQYF. Here the CDR3 DNA reads TGCAGTGCTACCAAGGGCGGGGTACCAGATACGCAGTATTTT.

In its sample, this clonotype was seen a few times. The genes are TRBV7-2 and TRBJ2-4, with TRBD2 as a possible D gene (6 bases). Trimming left V 2 bases short and J 13 bases short, with 24 bases between. The CDR3 runs to 16 residues. Germline CDR1 reads SGHTA; CDR2 reads FQGNSA. The CDR3 DNA is TGTGCCAGCAGCTTAACCCCCCAGGTGGCGGGGTACGGGCAGTACTTC. Amino acid sequence: CASSLTPQVAGYGQYF.

The chain recombines TRBV6-1 with TRBJ2-7, with 11 nucleotides matching TRBD1. Germline V gene lookup returns CDR1 MNHNS and CDR2 SASEGT. V shed 4 bases, J shed 3 bases, and the junction held 14 bases outside the gene matches. This CDR3 region has 18 residues. The CDR3 is CASSGTTGTGGYYYEQYF. The CDR3 region has the DNA TGTGCCAGCAGTGGAACGACTGGGACAGGGGGTTACTACTACGAGCAGTACTTC.

The rearrangement uses TRBV12-3 or TRBV12-4 and TRBJ1-4; 9 bases map to TRBD1. Trimming removed 6 bases from V and 8 bases from J; junction bases left unmatched: 7. The CDR3 length is 14 residues. The CDR3 coding sequence is TGTGCCAGCAGCCCGGACAGGGGAGAGGAAAAACTGTTTTTT. Amino acid sequence: CASSPDRGEEKLFF.

This clonotype was seen only a few times. The J gene is TRBJ2-1, the V gene TRBV12-3 or TRBV12-4; tentative D call: TRBD2 (7 bases). V lost 6 bases and J lost 7, with 13 bases in between. The CDR3 contains 13 residues. The CDR3: CASRGGTMNEQFF. In DNA, the CDR3 is TGTGCCAGCAGGGGGGGGACAATGAATGAGCAGTTCTTC.

This chain's CDR3 is CASSTLRGLSYEQYF. CDR3 bases: TGTGCCAGCAGCACTCTCCGGGGGCTATCCTACGAGCAGTACTTC. V is TRBV7-8 and J is TRBJ2-7; D assignment may be TRBD1 or TRBD2 (6 bases each). The CDR3 loop spans 15 amino acids. V was trimmed by 5 bases and J by 1 base, leaving 15 bases between them. Germline lookup yields CDR1 SGHVS and CDR2 FQNEAQ.

The sample holds a few counts of this clonotype. This chain links TRBV29-1 with TRBJ1-2; unclear D gene. The CDR3 spans 15 residues. V gave up 4 bases and J gave up 5 bases, with 20 bases separating them. Looked up from germline, CDR1 is SQVTM and CDR2 is ANQGSEA. Here the CDR3 reads CSVATGIPTLYGYTF. CDR3 bases: TGCAGCGTTGCGACGGGGATCCCCACTCTTTATGGCTACACCTTC.

The chain has TRBV20-1 and TRBJ2-7; the D is unclear. The ends were cut back, 1 base at V and 7 bases at J, with 8 bases in the middle. This CDR3 spans 11 amino acids. CDR1 DFQATT and CDR2 SNEGSKA come from the germline V gene (reference sequence). The CDR3 region is CSARALGEQYF. CDR3 coding DNA: TGCAGTGCTAGAGCGCTAGGAGAGCAGTACTTC.

Here the CDR3 DNA reads TGTGCCAGCAGCTCAGGACAGGGGGGGTATCAGCCCCAGCATTTT. Translated, it gives CASSSGQGGYQPQHF. The gene calls are TRBV7-2 and TRBJ1-5; 10 bases agree with TRBD1. CDR1 and CDR2 (germline): SGHTA, FQGNSA. V lost 4 bases to trimming and J lost 5 bases; unmatched junction nucleotides: 5. CDR3 length: 15 residues.

With regard to this clonotype: A read error may produce the germline difference seen at one junction end. The rearrangement uses TRBV9 and TRBJ2-6, with D perhaps TRBD1 (6 bases). Germline V gives CDR1 SGDLS, CDR2 YYNGEE. The CDR3 has 15 residues. The CDR3 loop reads CARSIGGPGANVLTF. CDR3 coding DNA: TGTGCCCGCAGCATAGGGGGTCCTGGGGCCAACGTCCTGACTTTC.

This clonotype appeared many times. The chain has TRBV9 and TRBJ2-3; TRBD2 agrees at 9 bases. The CDR3 contains 16 residues. Germline CDR1 SGDLS, CDR2 YYNGEE. V trimming: 0 bases; J trimming: 2 bases; junction bases outside the gene matches: 4. The CDR3 nucleotides read TGTGCCAGCAGCGTAGACCTAGCGGGGTCCACAGATACGCAGTATTTT. It is translated as CASSVDLAGSTDTQYF.

This clonotype has a count of ten or more. The chain carries TRBV20-1 and TRBJ2-4; D is possibly TRBD2 (6 bases). The CDR3 contains 14 residues. The V gene's germline CDR1 is DFQATT and CDR2 SNEGSKA (reference sequence). Trimming pared 3 bases from V and 11 bases from J, leaving 20 bases between. For the CDR3, the DNA is TGCAGTGCTAGTAGGAGGGACTCGGGTTCTCTTCAGTACTTC. It yields the protein CSASRRDSGSLQYF.

The genes are TRBV29-1 and TRBJ1-1; TRBD1 is a possible D gene (5 bases). The germline V gene has CDR1 SQVTM and CDR2 ANQGSEA. V lost 5 bases to trimming and J lost 6 bases, with 13 bases between them. The CDR3 has 12 amino acids. The CDR3 loop reads CSVYQGSAEAFF. In DNA, the CDR3 is TGCAGCGTTTACCAGGGTTCCGCTGAAGCTTTCTTT.

With respect to this clonotype: Lacking the conserved final phenylalanine or tryptophan, this CDR3 likely reflects a read error. The DNA is omitted, as the CDR3 cannot be located on it reliably, and the CDR3 follows TCRdb's listing. V is TRBV4-3 and J is TRBJ2-5; the table's D call, TRBD2, was not checked against the DNA. Germline values: CDR1 LGHNA, CDR2 YSLEER. From its first to its last residue, the CDR3 has 16 amino acids. The CDR3 protein is CASSLERGNYGYTFGS.

The V call is TRBV20-1, the J call TRBJ2-1; possibly TRBD2 for D (6 bases). Trimming removed 5 bases at V and 4 bases at J, with 18 bases between. The germline gives CDR1 DFQATT, CDR2 SNEGSKA (reference sequence). This CDR3 spans 15 amino acids. CDR3 nucleotides: TGCAGTGCTCGTGATCCCCGGGGGAGATACAATGAGCAGTTCTTC. Its protein is CSARDPRGRYNEQFF.

The chain uses TRBV7-2 and TRBJ2-5; 8 bases are a match to TRBD1. The better agreement between TRBJ2-7 and the DNA end casts doubt on the J call. The germline CDR1 and CDR2 sequences are SGHTA and FQGNSA. The CDR3 covers 15 residues. CDR3 amino acids: CASSLIQGAGDEQYF. The CDR3 nucleotides are TGTGCCAGCAGCTTAATTCAGGGGGCGGGCGACGAGCAGTACTTC.

This chain joins TRBV12-5 and TRBJ1-2; D may be TRBD1 (5 bases). CDR3 length: 13 amino acids. Per germline, CDR1 LGHNT and CDR2 FRNRAP. Trimming pared 2 bases from V and 8 bases from J, leaving 12 bases between. The CDR3 spells CASGLTGRDGYTF. CDR3 nucleotide sequence: TGTGCTAGTGGTTTGACAGGACGGGACGGCTACACCTTC.

The chain links TRBV12-5 to TRBJ2-4, with no clear D. Matching the DNA end better, TRBJ2-7 makes the J call doubtful. This CDR3 region has 13 residues. Looked up from germline, CDR1 is LGHNT and CDR2 is FRNRAP. As DNA, the CDR3 is TGTGCTAGTGGTTTGGTGGCTAACTACGAGCAGTACTTC. Translating gives CASGLVANYEQYF.

This sequence joins TRBV5-5 and TRBJ2-3; 8 nucleotides match TRBD1. This CDR3 has 16 residues. Trimming removed 1 base from V and 6 bases from J; junction bases left unmatched: 10. The V gene's germline CDR1 is SGHKS and CDR2 YYEKEE (reference sequence). CDR3: CASSLLTGGGSDTQYF. CDR3 coding DNA: TGTGCCAGCAGCTTGCTCACAGGGGGAGGATCGGATACGCAGTATTTT.

The chain carries TRBV12-3 or TRBV12-4 and TRBJ2-4; tentatively, D is TRBD1 or TRBD2 (5 bases each). The DNA end lines up better with TRBJ2-7; the J call may be wrong. The CDR3 runs 13 residues. The CDR3 nucleotides are TGTGCCAGCAGTCGAGGGGTACGGTACGAGCAGTACTTC. As protein: CASSRGVRYEQYF.

V is TRBV10-3 and J is TRBJ2-7, with a tentative D call TRBD2 (6 bases). Trimming cost V 2 bases and J 7 bases, with 6 bases left between them. This CDR3 has 11 amino acids. CDR1 is ENHRY, CDR2 SYGVKD, per germline. DNA of the CDR3: TGTGCCATCAGTGAGGGAGGGGAGCAGTACTTC. As protein: CAISEGGEQYF.

This chain connects TRBV28 to TRBJ1-4, with 9 bases identical to TRBD1. CDR1 and CDR2 from the germline V gene are MDHEN and SYDVKM. V lost 6 bases and J lost 2; bases outside the gene matches: 7. This CDR3 has 16 amino acids. The CDR3 DNA reads as TGTGCCAGCAGACTGGGACAGGGCGCGACTAATGAAAAACTGTTTTTT. Amino acids: CASRLGQGATNEKLFF.

The table lists this clonotype with a count of one. Germline and junction disagree at one end, which may indicate a read error. The gene calls are TRBV29-1 and TRBJ1-2; 8 bases are shared with TRBD1. The CDR3 is made up of 11 amino acids. Germline values: CDR1 SQVTM, CDR2 ANQGSEA. CDR3 region: CSAPTGDGHTF. In DNA, the CDR3 is TGCAGCGCACCGACAGGGGATGGCCACACCTTC.

The genes are TRBV28 and TRBJ2-7; D is uncertain. The CDR3 runs 17 residues. The germline CDR1 and CDR2 sequences are MDHEN and SYDVKM. The V and J ends lost 7 bases and 1 base respectively, with 23 bases between them. The CDR3 DNA follows: TGTGCCAGCAACACAATGACCTCTACAAACAGTTCCTACGAGCAGTACTTC. It is translated as CASNTMTSTNSSYEQYF.

This clonotype was observed a few times. The chain uses TRBV21-1 and TRBJ2-7; the table's D gene call, TRBD1, was not cross checked with the DNA. TRBV21-1 is a documented pseudogene. This CDR3 is built from 14 residues. The CDR3 loop reads CATLDRRRDDEQYF. The CDR3 DNA reads TGTGCCACATTAGACAGGAGAAGGGACGACGAGCAGTACTTC.

The gene calls are TRBV11-2 and TRBJ2-7, with D unresolved. The CDR3 is 13 amino acids. Trimming left V 5 bases short and J 5 bases short, with 13 bases between. Germline loops: CDR1 SGHAT, CDR2 FQNNGV. The CDR3 sequence: CASSRLDWDEQYF. For the CDR3, the DNA is TGTGCCAGCAGCCGTCTTGACTGGGACGAGCAGTACTTC.

The genes are TRBV5-4 and TRBJ2-1; maybe TRBD2 (5 bases). Germline values: CDR1 SGHNT, CDR2 YYREEE (reference sequence). The CDR3 length is 14 residues. Trimming cost V 2 bases and J 13 bases, with 19 bases left between them. CDR3 region: CASSFVDERKTQFF. The DNA of the CDR3 is TGTGCCAGCAGCTTTGTAGATGAGCGGAAGACCCAGTTCTTC.

This clonotype turned up a few times. The chain combines TRBV4-1 with TRBJ1-2; D is unresolved. Per the germline V gene, CDR1 is MGHRA and CDR2 is YSYEKL. The length of the CDR3 is 13 residues. Between the trimmed V and J ends, which lost 1 base and 1 base, there was a span of 4 bases. The CDR3 here is CASSQVNNYGYTF. The CDR3 nucleotides read TGCGCCAGCAGCCAAGTCAATAACTATGGCTACACCTTC.